Many counts were recorded for the clone carrying this T cell receptor beta chain. Its antigen is currently unknown. The CDR3 is made up of 13 amino acids. The V end was cut by 7 bases, the J end by 5 bases, with 14 bases between. MiXCR re-clonotyped the PCR reads for TCRdb. The table lists 25,000 or so clones, about 26% of them singletons. The record originates from a study of metastatic and nonmetastatic thyroid tumors. No patient received treatment before thyroid surgery. Study-level results: Within blood and tumor, benign nodules reportedly had significantly lower TCR beta diversity than malignant thyroid tumors did.

The rearrangement uses TRBV12-3 or TRBV12-4 and TRBJ2-5, with D maybe TRBD2 (6 bases). This TCR was recovered from a female donor with papillary thyroid cancer or a benign thyroid nodule (not recorded which). Some clones in this sample may be carry-over from other donors' samples. The sample taken for sequencing was blood. CDR3 protein: CASTLGGIETQYF. The CDR3 bases are TGTGCCAGCACCCTAGGAGGGATCGAGACCCAGTACTTC.